Each of the 26 T cell receptor beta chains below was sequenced from the same sample in a study of shared clonotypes between healthy human individuals. Repertoires were generated with immunoSEQ multiplex PCR, while TCRdb's copy carries only in-frame clones and drops some. The table shows under 1,100,000 clones, with under 80% occurring only once. Material: memory CD4+ T cells sorted from blood. Subset given: CD45RA-negative fraction. The receptor set was obtained from a man aged 18 to 30 in good health.

The chain joins TRBV27 to TRBJ1-5, with a weak D call TRBD1 (5 bases). There are 14 residues in the CDR3. V lost 5 bases to trimming and J lost 1 base, with 9 bases between them. Germline V gene sequence: CDR1 MNHEY, CDR2 SMNVEV (reference sequence). CDR3 in DNA: TGTGCCAGCAGTCCAGGGTGGAGCAATCAGCCCCAGCATTTT. Translated, it gives CASSPGWSNQPQHF.

The gene calls are TRBV27 and TRBJ2-7; TRBD1 aligns across 9 bases. CDR1 is MNHEY and CDR2 is SMNVEV in the germline V gene (reference sequence). This CDR3 has 13 residues. As DNA, the CDR3 is TGTGCCAGCAGCTTCCCCAGCCGGGACAGGGCCGGGGTC. Protein: CASSFPSRDRAGV.

The chain employs TRBV6-5 and TRBJ2-3; D might be TRBD2 (6 bases). The CDR3 is 15 residues long. The V gene lost 0 bases and the J gene lost 3 bases, with 10 bases spanning the gap. Per germline, CDR1 MNHEY and CDR2 SVGAGI. The CDR3 sequence is CASSYSGLLTDTQYF. The CDR3 DNA follows: TGTGCCAGCAGTTACTCGGGACTGCTAACAGATACGCAGTATTTT.

J is TRBJ2-5 and V is TRBV7-2, with TRBD2 matching 9 bases. The CDR3 contains 15 residues. CDR1 and CDR2 from the germline V gene are SGHTA and FQGNSA. With 5 bases clipped from V and 5 bases from J, the junction kept 9 bases outside the gene matches. CDR3 in amino acids: CASSPGGGGLETQYF. The CDR3 nucleotides read TGTGCCAGCAGCCCTGGCGGGGGGGGGCTGGAGACCCAGTACTTC. Looking up the rest from reference TRBV7-2 and TRBJ2-5 gives the full variable domain: GAGVSQSPSNKVTEKGKDVELRCDPISGHTALYWYRQSLGQGLEFLIYFQGNSAPDKSGLPSDRFSAERTGGSVSTLTIQRTQQEDSAVYLCASSPGGGGLETQYFGPGTRLLVL.

This chain joins TRBV18 and TRBJ2-7; D unclear. CDR1 is KGHSH, CDR2 LQKENI, per germline. This CDR3 is 12 amino acids long. Trimming took 1 base from V and 6 from J, leaving 7 bases between them. The chain's CDR3 is CASSPLASEQYF. CDR3 DNA: TGTGCCAGCTCACCACTAGCAAGCGAGCAGTACTTC.

The genes are TRBV19 and TRBJ2-7; 10 bases align to TRBD1. From germline, CDR1 is LNHDA and CDR2 SQIVND (reference sequence). After removal of 5 bases from V and 3 bases from J, the junction contained 4 bases not matched to a gene. The CDR3 extends over 14 amino acids. CDR3 sequence (DNA): TGTGCCAGTAGTCTCCGGGACAGGGGCTACGAGCAGTACTTC. Protein sequence: CASSLRDRGYEQYF. Filled out from reference TRBV19 and TRBJ2-7, the complete variable domain reads DGGITQSPKYLFRKEGQNVTLSCEQNLNHDAMYWYRQDPGQGLRLIYYSQIVNDFQKGDIAEGYSVSREKKESFPLTVTSAQKNPTAFYLCASSLRDRGYEQYFGPGTRLTVT.

About this clone itself: Other nucleotide sequences in the sample specify the same CDR3. DNA for the CDR3: TGCAGCGTTGCCGGGGACTACGAGCAGTACTTC. It translates to CSVAGDYEQYF. This rearrangement joins TRBV29-1 to TRBJ2-7; maybe TRBD2 (5 bases). CDR3 length equals 11 residues. V was clipped by 4 bases and J by 3 bases, with 7 bases between them. The V gene's germline CDR1 is SQVTM and CDR2 ANQGSEA.

The chain has TRBV18 and TRBJ1-1, with 9 bases fitting TRBD1. With V trimmed by 2 bases and J by 8 bases, 6 bases remained unmatched. The CDR3 covers 14 residues. The germline CDR1 and CDR2 sequences are KGHSH and LQKENI. CDR3 sequence reads: CASSPGQGPQEAFF. In DNA form, the CDR3 reads TGTGCCAGCTCACCAGGACAGGGGCCCCAAGAAGCTTTCTTT.

This clone has only a few counts. This may come from a read error, since a much larger clone is one base off. V and J are TRBV5-1 and TRBJ1-1; tentatively, D is TRBD1 (5 bases). Germline CDR1 SGHRS, CDR2 YFSETQ. This CDR3 is built from 11 residues. V was clipped by 7 bases and J by 1 base, with 5 bases between them. This CDR3 reads CASGGNTEAFF. The CDR3 region has the DNA TGCGCCAGCGGGGGGAACACTGAAGCTTTCTTT.

The chain combines TRBV5-1 with TRBJ2-7, with TRBD2 matching 13 bases. V trimming: 1 base; J trimming: 4 bases; junction bases outside the gene matches: 2. CDR3 length: 15 residues. Germline CDR1 is SGHRS and CDR2 is YFSETQ. The CDR3, as DNA: TGCGCCAGCAGCTTGACTAGCGGGGGGGCTTACGAGCAGTACTTC. Protein: CASSLTSGGAYEQYF.

The rearrangement links TRBV12-5 to TRBJ2-7; D is unresolved. The CDR3 runs 14 residues. CDR1 is LGHNT and CDR2 is FRNRAP in the germline V gene. Trimming left V 1 base short and J 3 bases short, with 10 bases between. CDR3 nucleotides: TGTGCTAGTGGTTTGGGGGGTAGGAGCTACGAGCAGTACTTC. Its protein is CASGLGGRSYEQYF.

The V and J genes are TRBV6-5 and TRBJ2-3; D not resolved. The CDR3 sequence is 11 residues long. Trimming took off 7 bases at V and 3 bases at J, with 5 bases between the two ends. CDR1 is MNHEY, CDR2 SVGAGI, per germline. DNA of the CDR3: TGTGCCAGCAAAAAAACAGATACGCAGTATTTT. Residues: CASKKTDTQYF.

The rearrangement uses TRBV5-4 and TRBJ2-1, with 9 bases matching TRBD2. The length of the CDR3 is 15 residues. In germline, CDR1 is SGHNT, CDR2 YYREEE (reference sequence). After removal of 9 bases from V and 7 bases from J, the junction contained 14 bases not matched to a gene. The DNA for the CDR3 is TGTGCCACCTCCCCCGGCGGGAGGGCCGATAATGAGCAGTTCTTC. Encoded protein: CATSPGGRADNEQFF.

The chain uses TRBV28 and TRBJ2-7; D may be TRBD2 (5 bases). The CDR3 spans 12 residues. CDR1 is MDHEN, CDR2 SYDVKM, per germline. The V and J ends lost 6 bases and 4 bases respectively, with 10 bases between them. The CDR3 region has the DNA TGTGCCAGCAGGGGAAGGAGGTACGAGCAGTACTTC. Translated, it gives CASRGRRYEQYF.

This chain joins TRBV19 and TRBJ1-2; the D is unclear. This CDR3 has 13 residues. Germline values: CDR1 LNHDA, CDR2 SQIVND (reference sequence). V was trimmed by 4 bases and J by 4 bases, leaving 10 bases between them. Here the CDR3 reads CASSTSPGYGYTF. The CDR3, as DNA: TGTGCCAGTAGTACCTCCCCAGGCTATGGCTACACCTTC.

This chain uses TRBV5-1 with TRBJ2-1; tentatively, D is TRBD2 (6 bases). There are 16 residues in the CDR3. Trimming removed 4 bases at V and 2 bases at J, with 16 bases between. Germline V lookup: CDR1 SGHRS, CDR2 YFSETQ. CDR3 in amino acids: CASSRDQAGAYNEQFF. CDR3 DNA: TGCGCCAGCAGCCGGGACCAAGCGGGCGCCTACAATGAGCAGTTCTTC.

J is TRBJ2-2 and V is TRBV5-4, with D unresolved. This CDR3 comprises 15 residues. The V gene lost 0 bases and the J gene lost 0 bases, with 6 bases spanning the gap. CDR1 SGHNT and CDR2 YYREEE come from the germline V gene (reference sequence). CDR3 in DNA: TGTGCCAGCAGCTTGGTGTCTTCGAACACCGGGGAGCTGTTTTTT. Protein product: CASSLVSSNTGELFF.

This clone was seen more than once but under ten times. Other DNA sequences in the same sample also yield this CDR3. J is TRBJ2-3 and V is TRBV29-1; 8 nucleotides line up with TRBD1. The germline V gene encodes CDR1 SQVTM and CDR2 ANQGSEA. Trimming at V came to 2 bases and at J to 3 bases, leaving 1 base not matched to a gene. The CDR3 spans 13 residues. The CDR3 reads CSVEQGATDTQYF. In nucleotides, the CDR3 is TGCAGCGTTGAACAGGGGGCAACAGATACGCAGTATTTT.

The J gene is TRBJ2-1, the V gene TRBV9, with a tentative D call TRBD2 (6 bases). Germline V gives CDR1 SGDLS, CDR2 YYNGEE. The V gene lost 0 bases and the J gene lost 4 bases, with 11 bases spanning the gap. There are 15 residues in the CDR3. CDR3: CASSVGGTLYNEQFF. CDR3 nucleotides: TGTGCCAGCAGCGTAGGCGGGACTTTATACAATGAGCAGTTCTTC.

This chain's CDR3 is CASSVNRGSSYEQYF. The DNA for the CDR3 is TGTGCCAGCAGTGTTAACAGGGGATCCTCCTACGAGCAGTACTTC. V and J are TRBV2 and TRBJ2-7; 7 bases align to TRBD1. The CDR3 totals 15 residues. The V gene's germline CDR1 is SNHLY and CDR2 FYNNEI. V lost 4 bases to trimming and J lost 0 bases; unmatched junction nucleotides: 6.

On this clone: Distinct nucleotide sequences in the sample also encode this CDR3. The chain is built from TRBV2 and TRBJ1-3; no clear D. V lost 7 bases to trimming and J lost 0 bases, with 4 bases between them. CDR3 length equals 12 residues. Looked up from germline, CDR1 is SNHLY and CDR2 is FYNNEI. The CDR3, as DNA: TGTGCCAGCACCGACTCTGGAAACACCATATATTTT. It yields the protein CASTDSGNTIYF.

As concerns this clone: The sample holds other DNA sequences that translate to the same CDR3. The chain is built from TRBV20-1 and TRBJ1-1; D call uncertain. The CDR3 is 11 residues long. From germline, CDR1 is DFQATT and CDR2 SNEGSKA (reference sequence). Trimming took off 3 bases at V and 4 bases at J, with 6 bases between the two ends. The CDR3: CSARGSTEAFF. CDR3 coding DNA: TGCAGTGCTAGGGGTAGCACTGAAGCTTTCTTT.

J is TRBJ2-3 and V is TRBV30; tentative D call: TRBD2 (6 bases). This CDR3 is built from 13 residues. Germline V gene data show CDR1 as GTSNPN and CDR2 as SVGIG (reference sequence). Trimming shortened V by 1 base and J by 12 bases, and 17 bases separated the two germline ends. The CDR3 spells CAWSAETRASQYF. The CDR3 DNA reads TGTGCCTGGAGTGCTGAGACTAGGGCGTCCCAGTATTTT.

The J gene is TRBJ1-2, the V gene TRBV7-3; 7 nucleotides align to TRBD1. This CDR3 spans 16 amino acids. Germline CDR1 reads SGHTA; CDR2 reads FQGTGA. J gave up 6 bases and V 5 bases, and 15 bases lay outside the gene matches. The CDR3 DNA sequence: TGTGCCAGCAGCCCGACCGCTACAGGGGCAGCGAATGGCTACACCTTC. Amino acids: CASSPTATGAANGYTF.

This chain connects TRBV30 to TRBJ2-2; 7 bases line up with TRBD2. Looked up from germline, CDR1 is GTSNPN and CDR2 is SVGIG (reference sequence). V gave up 4 bases and J gave up 2 bases; unmatched junction bases: 4. The CDR3 is made up of 14 amino acids. CDR3 coding DNA: TGTGCCTGGACTCGGGGACTAAACACCGGGGAGCTGTTTTTT. Translating it yields CAWTRGLNTGELFF.

The chain joins TRBV30 to TRBJ2-7, with D possibly TRBD2 on 7 matching bases. The CDR3 is made up of 11 amino acids. The germline gives CDR1 GTSNPN, CDR2 SVGIG (reference sequence). Trimming cost V 3 bases and J 10 bases, with 13 bases left between them. As DNA, the CDR3 is TGTGCCTGGAGGGACGGGGGGACACAGTACTTC. It translates to CAWRDGGTQYF.